This TCR beta chain is drawn from a study of identical twins. Study-level findings and limits: Out-of-frame beta chain sequences displayed weaker excess sharing between twins.

Using its own MiXCR run on the 5' RACE reads, TCRdb lists one record per CDR3 protein. The top ten clones hold approximately 3% of a sample with about 570,000 distinct CDR3 sequences, nearly 10% of them seen once. Points on this clonotype: What it recognizes is unknown.

All donors were healthy Caucasians. This same sample was also part of a study on yellow fever vaccine responses in identical twins.

Material: PBMCs. The receptor comes from a young woman in good health.

CDR3 amino acids: CASSLSKSPLHF. The CDR3 nucleotides read TGTGCCAGCAGCCTATCGAAATCACCCCTCCACTTT. The rearrangement links TRBV27 to TRBJ1-6, with D unresolved. CDR1 is MNHEY, CDR2 SMNVEV, per germline (reference sequence). With 6 bases removed from V and 10 bases from J, the gap between germline ends came to 10 bases. The CDR3 runs 12 residues.